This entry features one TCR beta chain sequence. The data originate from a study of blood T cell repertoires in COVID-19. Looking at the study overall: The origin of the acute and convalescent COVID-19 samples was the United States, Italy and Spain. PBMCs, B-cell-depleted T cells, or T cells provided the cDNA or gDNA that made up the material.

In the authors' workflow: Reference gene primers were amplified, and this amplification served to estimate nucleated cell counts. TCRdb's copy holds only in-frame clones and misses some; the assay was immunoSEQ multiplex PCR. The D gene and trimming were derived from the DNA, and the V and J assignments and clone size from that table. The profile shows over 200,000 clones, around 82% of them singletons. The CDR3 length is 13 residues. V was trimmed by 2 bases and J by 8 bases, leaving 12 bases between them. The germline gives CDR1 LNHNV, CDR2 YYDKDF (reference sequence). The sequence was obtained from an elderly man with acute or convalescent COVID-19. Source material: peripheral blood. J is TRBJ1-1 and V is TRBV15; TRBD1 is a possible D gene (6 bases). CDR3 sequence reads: CATSRLDRSEAFF. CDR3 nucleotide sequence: TGTGCCACCAGCAGACTTGACAGGTCGGAAGCTTTCTTT.